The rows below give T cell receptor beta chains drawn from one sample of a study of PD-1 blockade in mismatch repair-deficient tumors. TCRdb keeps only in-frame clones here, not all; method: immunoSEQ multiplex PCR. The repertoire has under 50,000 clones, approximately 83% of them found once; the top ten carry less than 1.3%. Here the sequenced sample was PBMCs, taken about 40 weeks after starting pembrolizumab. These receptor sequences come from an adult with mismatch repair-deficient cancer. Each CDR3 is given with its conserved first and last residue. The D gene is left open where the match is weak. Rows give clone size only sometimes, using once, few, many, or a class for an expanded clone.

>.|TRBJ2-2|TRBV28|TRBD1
CASNLQGTGELFF
TGTGCCAGCAATCTACAGGGGACCGGGGAGCTGTTTTTT
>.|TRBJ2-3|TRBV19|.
CASSVLLGIDTQYF
TGTGCCAGTAGTGTCCTACTAGGAATAGATACGCAGTATTTT
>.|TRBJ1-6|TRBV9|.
CASSEQSGLSPLHF
TGTGCCAGCAGCGAACAGTCAGGGCTTTCACCCCTCCACTTT
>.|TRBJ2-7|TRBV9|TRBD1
CASSVAPGQGEVYEQYF
TGTGCCAGCAGCGTAGCTCCGGGACAGGGAGAAGTCTACGAGCAGTACTTC
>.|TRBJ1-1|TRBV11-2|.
CASSFGRKNTEAFF
TGTGCCAGCAGCTTCGGCAGGAAGAACACTGAAGCTTTCTTT
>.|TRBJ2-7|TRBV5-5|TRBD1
CASSSLGQAEEVQYF
TGTGCCAGCAGCTCGCTAGGACAGGCGGAGGAGGTGCAGTACTTC
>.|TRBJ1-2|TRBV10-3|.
CAIGARDNSGAGYTF
TGTGCCATCGGAGCCCGGGACAACTCAGGGGCTGGCTACACCTTC
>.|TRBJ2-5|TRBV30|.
CAWSGNWRETQYF
TGTGCCTGGAGTGGAAATTGGCGGGAGACCCAGTACTTC
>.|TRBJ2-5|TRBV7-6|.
CASSLRVLETQYF
TGTGCCAGCAGCTTACGAGTCTTAGAGACCCAGTACTTC
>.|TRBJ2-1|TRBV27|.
CASSRENSYNEQFF
TGTGCCAGCAGCCGGGAAAACTCCTACAATGAGCAGTTCTTC
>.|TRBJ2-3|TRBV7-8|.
CASSSPFTRTWDTDTQYF
TGTGCCAGCAGCTCCCCCTTTACCAGGACTTGGGACACAGATACGCAGTATTTT
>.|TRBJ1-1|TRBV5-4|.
CASSLDSSNTEAFF
TGTGCCAGCAGCTTGGACAGTTCTAACACTGAAGCTTTCTTT
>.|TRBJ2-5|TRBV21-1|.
CASTDRATQETQYF
TGTGCCAGTACGGACAGGGCCACTCAAGAGACCCAGTACTTC
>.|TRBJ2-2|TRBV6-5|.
CASKGVNTGELFF
TGTGCCAGCAAGGGGGTGAACACCGGGGAGCTGTTTTTT
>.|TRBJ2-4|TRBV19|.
CASSKADIQYF
TGTGCCAGTAGTAAGGCGGACATTCAGTACTTC
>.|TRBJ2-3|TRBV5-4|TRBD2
CASSSKTSSLTDTQYF
TGTGCCAGCAGCTCGAAGACTAGCTCTCTCACAGATACGCAGTATTTT
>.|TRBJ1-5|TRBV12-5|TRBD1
CASGDDRGGQPQHF
TGTGCTAGTGGTGACGACAGGGGTGGGCAGCCCCAGCATTTT
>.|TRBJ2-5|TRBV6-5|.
CASSYGGARETQYF
TGTGCCAGCAGTTACGGGGGGGCGCGAGAGACCCAGTACTTC
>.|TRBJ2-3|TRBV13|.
CASTVRTVSSTDTQYF
TGTGCCAGCACCGTCCGGACAGTGTCTAGCACAGATACGCAGTATTTT
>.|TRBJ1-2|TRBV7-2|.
CASSRPGTLGSHGYTF
TGTGCCAGCAGCCGTCCCGGAACCCTCGGTAGCCATGGCTACACCTTC
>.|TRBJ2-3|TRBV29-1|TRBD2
CGGLAGAEDTQYF
TGCGGTGGACTAGCGGGAGCGGAAGATACGCAGTATTTT
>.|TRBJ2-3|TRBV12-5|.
CASGRPGTSGLGTQYF
TGTGCTAGTGGCCGACCCGGGACTTCGGGTCTGGGTACGCAGTATTTT
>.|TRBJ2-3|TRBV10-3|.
CAISAPSTDTQYF
TGTGCCATCAGTGCTCCCAGCACAGATACGCAGTATTTT
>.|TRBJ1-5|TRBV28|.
CASSLPPTGGASHSNQPQHF
TGTGCCAGCAGTTTACCCCCGACAGGTGGGGCGTCACATAGCAATCAGCCCCAGCATTTT
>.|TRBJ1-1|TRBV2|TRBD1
CASSLERQGTEAFF
TGTGCCAGCAGTCTAGAACGACAGGGAACTGAAGCTTTCTTT
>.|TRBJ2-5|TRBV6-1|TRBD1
CASTTGQGWETQYF
TGTGCCAGCACTACCGGACAGGGATGGGAGACCCAGTACTTC
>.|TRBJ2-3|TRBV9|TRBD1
CASSIMGGTGNTDTQYF
TGTGCCAGCAGCATTATGGGGGGGACAGGGAACACAGATACGCAGTATTTT
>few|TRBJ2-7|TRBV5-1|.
CASSSAPGSSYEQYF
TGCGCCAGCAGCTCAGCCCCGGGATCCTCCTACGAGCAGTACTTC
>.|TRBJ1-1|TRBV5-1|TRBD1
CASSSGTEFLFTEAFF
TGCGCCAGCAGCTCCGGGACAGAGTTTTTATTCACTGAAGCTTTCTTT
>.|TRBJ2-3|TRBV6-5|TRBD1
CASSTRTGADTQYF
TGTGCCAGCAGTACACGGACAGGGGCAGATACGCAGTATTTT